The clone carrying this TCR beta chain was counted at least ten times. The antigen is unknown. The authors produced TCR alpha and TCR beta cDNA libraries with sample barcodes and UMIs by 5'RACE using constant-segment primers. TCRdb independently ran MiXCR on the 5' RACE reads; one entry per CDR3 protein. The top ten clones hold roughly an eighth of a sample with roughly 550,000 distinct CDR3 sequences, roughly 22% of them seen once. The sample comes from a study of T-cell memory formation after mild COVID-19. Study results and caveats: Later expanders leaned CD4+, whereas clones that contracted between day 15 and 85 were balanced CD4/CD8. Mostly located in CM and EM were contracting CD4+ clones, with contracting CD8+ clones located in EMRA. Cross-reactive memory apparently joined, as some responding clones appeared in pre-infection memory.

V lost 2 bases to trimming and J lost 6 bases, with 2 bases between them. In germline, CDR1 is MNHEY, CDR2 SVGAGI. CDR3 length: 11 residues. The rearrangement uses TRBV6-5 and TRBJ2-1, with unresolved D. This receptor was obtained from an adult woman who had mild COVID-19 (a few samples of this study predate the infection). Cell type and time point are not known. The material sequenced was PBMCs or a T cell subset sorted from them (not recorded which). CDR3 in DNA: TGTGCCAGCAGTTACGGCAATGAGCAGTTCTTC. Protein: CASSYGNEQFF.